This TCR beta chain was sequenced for a study of T cells after yellow fever vaccination. Whole-study results and caveats: Few clonotypes appeared in both CD4 and CD8 compartments.

A word on this clonotype: Its specificity is unknown.

The germline V and J ends were trimmed by 0 bases and 0 bases, with 9 bases remaining between them. The CDR3 loop spans 15 amino acids. Germline CDR1 is SGDLS and CDR2 is YYNGEE. By 5'RACE template switching, TCR cDNA was produced, with a universal primer site and UMIs added in the process. TCRdb used MiXCR to reprocess the 5' RACE reads, holding one entry per CDR3 protein. The sample lists a few hundred thousand distinct CDR3 sequences, 5.2% seen once, with roughly 3% in the top ten. The chain is built from TRBV9 and TRBJ2-5, with D possibly TRBD2 on 5 matching bases. The receptor comes from a man between 18 and 35 years old who received the YFV17D yellow fever vaccine. Sequenced material: CD4+ T cells sorted from PBMCs, taken on the day of the yellow fever booster vaccination. This CDR3 is CASSVAGGNQETQYF. For the CDR3, the DNA is TGTGCCAGCAGCGTAGCTGGAGGAAACCAAGAGACCCAGTACTTC.